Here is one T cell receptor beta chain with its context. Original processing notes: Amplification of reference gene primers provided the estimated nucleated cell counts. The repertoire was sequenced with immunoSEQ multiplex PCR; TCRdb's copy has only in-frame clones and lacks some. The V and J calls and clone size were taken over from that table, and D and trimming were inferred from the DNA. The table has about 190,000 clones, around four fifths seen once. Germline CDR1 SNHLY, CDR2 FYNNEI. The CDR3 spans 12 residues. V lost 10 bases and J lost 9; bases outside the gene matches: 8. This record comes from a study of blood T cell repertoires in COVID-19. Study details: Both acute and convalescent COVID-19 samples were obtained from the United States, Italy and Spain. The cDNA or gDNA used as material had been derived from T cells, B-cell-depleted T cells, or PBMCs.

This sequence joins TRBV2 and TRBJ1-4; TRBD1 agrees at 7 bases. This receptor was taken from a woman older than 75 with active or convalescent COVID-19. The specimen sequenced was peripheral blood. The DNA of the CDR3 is TGTGCCATTGACAGGGTTTTTAAAAAACTGTTTTTT. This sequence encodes CAIDRVFKKLFF.